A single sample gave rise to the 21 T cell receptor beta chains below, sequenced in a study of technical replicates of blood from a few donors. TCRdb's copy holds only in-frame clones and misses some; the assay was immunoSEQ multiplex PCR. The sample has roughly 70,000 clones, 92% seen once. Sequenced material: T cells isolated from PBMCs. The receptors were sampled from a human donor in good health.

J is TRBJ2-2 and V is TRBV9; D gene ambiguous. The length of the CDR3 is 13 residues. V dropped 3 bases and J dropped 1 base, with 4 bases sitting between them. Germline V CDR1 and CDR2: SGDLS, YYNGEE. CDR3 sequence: CASSDKNTGELFF. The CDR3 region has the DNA TGTGCCAGCAGCGACAAGAACACCGGGGAGCTGTTTTTT.

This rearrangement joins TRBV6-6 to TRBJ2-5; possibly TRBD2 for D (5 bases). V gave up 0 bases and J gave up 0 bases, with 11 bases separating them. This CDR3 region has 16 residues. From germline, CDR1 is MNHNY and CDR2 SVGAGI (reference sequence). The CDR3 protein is CASSYSAGGNQETQYF. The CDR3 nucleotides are TGTGCCAGCAGTTACTCGGCAGGAGGTAACCAAGAGACCCAGTACTTC.

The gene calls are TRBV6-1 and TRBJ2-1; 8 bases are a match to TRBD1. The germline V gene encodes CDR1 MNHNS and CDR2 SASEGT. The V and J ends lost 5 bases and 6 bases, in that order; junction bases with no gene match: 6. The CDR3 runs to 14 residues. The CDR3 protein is CASSHLDRVNEQFF. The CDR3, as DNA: TGTGCCAGCAGTCACCTGGACAGGGTCAATGAGCAGTTCTTC.

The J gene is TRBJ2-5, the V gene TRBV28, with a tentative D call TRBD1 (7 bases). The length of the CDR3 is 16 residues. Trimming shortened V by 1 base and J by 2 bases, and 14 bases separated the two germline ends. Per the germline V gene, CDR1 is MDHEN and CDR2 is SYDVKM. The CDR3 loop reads CASSLYLQGGQETQYF. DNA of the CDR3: TGTGCCAGCAGTTTATATTTGCAGGGGGGTCAAGAGACCCAGTACTTC.

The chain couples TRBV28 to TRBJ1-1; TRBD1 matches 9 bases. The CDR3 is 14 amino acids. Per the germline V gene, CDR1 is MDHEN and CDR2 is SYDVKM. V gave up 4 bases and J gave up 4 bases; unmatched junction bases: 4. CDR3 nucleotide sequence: TGTGCCAGCAGTTCGGACAGGGGAGGCACTGAAGCTTTCTTT. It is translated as CASSSDRGGTEAFF.

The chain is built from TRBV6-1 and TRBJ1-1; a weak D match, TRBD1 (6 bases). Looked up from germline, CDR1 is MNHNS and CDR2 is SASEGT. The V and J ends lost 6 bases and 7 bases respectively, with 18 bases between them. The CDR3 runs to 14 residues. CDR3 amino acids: CASSHRDKTSEAFF. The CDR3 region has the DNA TGTGCCAGCAGCCACAGGGATAAAACCAGTGAAGCTTTCTTT.

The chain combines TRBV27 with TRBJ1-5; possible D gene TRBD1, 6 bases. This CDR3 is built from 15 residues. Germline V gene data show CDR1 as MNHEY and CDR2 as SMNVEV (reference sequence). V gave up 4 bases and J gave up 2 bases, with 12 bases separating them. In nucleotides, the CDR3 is TGTGCCAGCAGTTCCAGGGGCGACGGCAATCAGCCCCAGCATTTT. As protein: CASSSRGDGNQPQHF.

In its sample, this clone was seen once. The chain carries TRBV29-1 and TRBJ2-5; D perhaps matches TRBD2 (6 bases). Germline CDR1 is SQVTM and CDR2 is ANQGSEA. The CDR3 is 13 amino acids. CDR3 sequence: CTMTSLLQETQYF. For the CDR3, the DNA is TGCACCATGACTAGTCTGTTACAAGAGACCCAGTACTTC.

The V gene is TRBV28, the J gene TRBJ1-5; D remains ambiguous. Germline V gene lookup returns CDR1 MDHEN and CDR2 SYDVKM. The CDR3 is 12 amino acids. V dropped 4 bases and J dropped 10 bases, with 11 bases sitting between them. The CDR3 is CASSSGLNPQHF. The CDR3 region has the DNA TGTGCCAGCAGTTCGGGTCTTAATCCCCAGCATTTT.

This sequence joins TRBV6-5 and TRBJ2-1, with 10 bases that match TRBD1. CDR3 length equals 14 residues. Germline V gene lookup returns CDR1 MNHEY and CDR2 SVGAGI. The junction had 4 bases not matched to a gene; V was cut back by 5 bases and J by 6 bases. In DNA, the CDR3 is TGTGCCAGCAGTAGGGACAGGGGCCCCAATGAGCAGTTCTTC. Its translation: CASSRDRGPNEQFF.

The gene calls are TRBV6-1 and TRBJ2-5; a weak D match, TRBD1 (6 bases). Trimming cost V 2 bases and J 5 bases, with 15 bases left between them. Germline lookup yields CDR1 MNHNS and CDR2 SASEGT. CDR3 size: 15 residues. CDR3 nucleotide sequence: TGTGCCAGCAGTGAAAGTTCGACAGGATGGGAGACCCAGTACTTC. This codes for CASSESSTGWETQYF.

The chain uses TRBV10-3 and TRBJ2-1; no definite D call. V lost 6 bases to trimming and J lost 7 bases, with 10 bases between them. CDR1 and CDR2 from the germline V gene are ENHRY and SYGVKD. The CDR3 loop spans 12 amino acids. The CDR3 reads CAISPAANEQFF. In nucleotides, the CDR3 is TGTGCCATCAGCCCGGCGGCTAATGAGCAGTTCTTC.

This chain's CDR3 is CASREGIGEQFF. The CDR3 DNA sequence: TGTGCCAGCAGGGAGGGGATAGGCGAGCAGTTCTTC. The V call is TRBV27, the J call TRBJ2-1; D might be TRBD2 (6 bases). The CDR3 runs 12 residues. V was trimmed by 6 bases and J by 10 bases, leaving 13 bases between them. Germline loops: CDR1 MNHEY, CDR2 SMNVEV (reference sequence).

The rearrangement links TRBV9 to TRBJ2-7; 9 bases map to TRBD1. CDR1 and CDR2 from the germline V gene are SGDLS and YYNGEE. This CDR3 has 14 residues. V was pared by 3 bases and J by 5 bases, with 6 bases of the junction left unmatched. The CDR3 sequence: CASSGGDREDEQYF. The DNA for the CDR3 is TGTGCCAGCAGCGGGGGGGACAGGGAGGACGAGCAGTACTTC.

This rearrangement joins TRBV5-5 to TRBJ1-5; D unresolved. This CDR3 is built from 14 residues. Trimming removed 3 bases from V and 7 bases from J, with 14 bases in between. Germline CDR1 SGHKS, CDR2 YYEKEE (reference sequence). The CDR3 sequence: CASSYDSFGQPQHF. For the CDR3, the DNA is TGTGCCAGCAGCTATGACTCCTTCGGACAGCCCCAGCATTTT.

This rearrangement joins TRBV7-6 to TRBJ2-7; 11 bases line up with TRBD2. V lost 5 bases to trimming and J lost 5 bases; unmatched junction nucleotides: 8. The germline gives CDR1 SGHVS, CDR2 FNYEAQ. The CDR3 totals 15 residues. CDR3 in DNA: TGTGCCAGCAGCCGTACTAGCGGGAGAGACGACGAGCAGTACTTC. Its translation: CASSRTSGRDDEQYF.

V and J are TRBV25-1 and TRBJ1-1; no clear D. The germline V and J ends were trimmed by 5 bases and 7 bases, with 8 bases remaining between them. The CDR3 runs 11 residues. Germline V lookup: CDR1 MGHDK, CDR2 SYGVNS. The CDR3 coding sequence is TGTGCCAGCAGTTTGCGGGATGAAGCTTTCTTT. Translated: CASSLRDEAFF.

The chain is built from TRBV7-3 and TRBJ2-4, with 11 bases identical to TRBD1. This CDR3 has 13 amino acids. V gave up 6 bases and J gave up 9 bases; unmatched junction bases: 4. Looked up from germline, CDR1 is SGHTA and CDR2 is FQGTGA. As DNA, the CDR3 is TGTGCCAGCAGTTTAGGGACAGGGGGCATTCAGTACTTC. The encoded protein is CASSLGTGGIQYF. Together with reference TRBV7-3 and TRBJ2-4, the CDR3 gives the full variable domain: GAGVSQTPSNKVTEKGKYVELRCDPISGHTALYWYRQSLGQGPEFLIYFQGTGAADDSGLPNDRFFAVRPEGSVSTLKIQRTERGDSAVYLCASSLGTGGIQYFGAGTRLSVL.

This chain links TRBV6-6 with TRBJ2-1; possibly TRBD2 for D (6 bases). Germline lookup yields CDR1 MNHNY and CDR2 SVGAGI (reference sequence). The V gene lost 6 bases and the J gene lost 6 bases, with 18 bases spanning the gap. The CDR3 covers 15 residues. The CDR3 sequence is CASRPMEGLGNEQFF. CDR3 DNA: TGTGCCAGCAGGCCTATGGAGGGCCTCGGCAATGAGCAGTTCTTC.

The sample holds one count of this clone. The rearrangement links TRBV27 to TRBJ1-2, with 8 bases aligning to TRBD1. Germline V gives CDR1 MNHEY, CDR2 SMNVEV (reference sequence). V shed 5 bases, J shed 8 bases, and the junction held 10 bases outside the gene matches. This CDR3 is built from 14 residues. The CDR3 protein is CASSGAGGGKGYTF. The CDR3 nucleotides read TGTGCCAGCAGTGGTGCAGGGGGCGGGAAAGGCTACACCTTC.

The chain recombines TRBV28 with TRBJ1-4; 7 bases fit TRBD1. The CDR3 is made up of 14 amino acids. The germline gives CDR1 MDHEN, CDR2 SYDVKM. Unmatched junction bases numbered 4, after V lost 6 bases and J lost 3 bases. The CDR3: CASRRGQPNEKLFF. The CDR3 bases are TGTGCCAGCAGACGGGGACAGCCTAATGAAAAACTGTTTTTT.